Listed here are 32 T cell receptor beta chains from one sample, sequenced in a study of blood T cell repertoires in COVID-19. TCRdb's table, derived via immunoSEQ multiplex PCR, lists solely in-frame clones and lacks some. In the table there are some 200,000 clones, about 88% of which are singletons. Sample: peripheral blood. These receptor sequences come from a young man with active or convalescent COVID-19.

This clone was seen a few times. This may stem from a read error, because a much larger clone lies one nucleotide away. The rearrangement links TRBV7-9 to TRBJ1-2, with TRBD1 as a possible D gene (6 bases). This CDR3 has 12 amino acids. Between the trimmed V and J ends, which lost 3 bases and 4 bases, there was a span of 6 bases. CDR1 SEHNR and CDR2 FQNEAQ come from the germline V gene (reference sequence). As DNA, the CDR3 is TGTGCCAGCAGCTTGGACAGCTATGGCTACACCTTC. It yields the protein CASSLDSYGYTF.

The chain carries TRBV6-6 and TRBJ2-1; TRBD1 matches at 11 bases. Per germline, CDR1 MNHNY and CDR2 SVGAGI (reference sequence). V was pared by 2 bases and J by 7 bases, with 4 bases of the junction left unmatched. The CDR3 extends over 15 amino acids. The CDR3 nucleotides read TGTGCCAGCAGTTACGCCGGGACAGGGGGTAATGAGCAGTTCTTC. It codes for CASSYAGTGGNEQFF.

This clone turned up a few times. The gene calls are TRBV9 and TRBJ2-2; D might be TRBD2 (5 bases). This CDR3 comprises 15 residues. V dropped 0 bases and J dropped 0 bases, with 6 bases sitting between them. The germline V gene encodes CDR1 SGDLS and CDR2 YYNGEE. CDR3 DNA sequence: TGTGCCAGCAGCGTAGGCGGGTCGAACACCGGGGAGCTGTTTTTT. Its translation: CASSVGGSNTGELFF.

Here the CDR3 reads CASRTGTVLSGANVLTF. As DNA, the CDR3 is TGTGCCAGCAGGACCGGGACAGTCCTATCCGGGGCCAACGTCCTGACTTTC. The gene calls are TRBV28 and TRBJ2-6; 7 nucleotides match TRBD1. Germline V gene lookup returns CDR1 MDHEN and CDR2 SYDVKM. The trim removed 6 bases at V and 4 bases at J, leaving 12 bases unmatched. There are 17 residues in the CDR3.

The genes are TRBV18 and TRBJ1-4; tentative D call: TRBD1 (5 bases). This CDR3 comprises 15 residues. Looked up from germline, CDR1 is KGHSH and CDR2 is LQKENI. Trimming cost V 1 base and J 5 bases, with 11 bases left between them. The CDR3 here is CASSPRGGDNEKLFF. The CDR3 DNA is TGTGCCAGCTCACCACGCGGCGGGGACAATGAAAAACTGTTTTTT.

The CDR3 region has the DNA TGTGCCAGCAGCCCGTTAGTCAATGAGCAGTTCTTC. Translating it yields CASSPLVNEQFF. This chain uses TRBV11-3 with TRBJ2-1; no firm D call. Looked up from germline, CDR1 is SGHNT and CDR2 is YENEEA. CDR3 length: 12 residues. V was pared by 5 bases and J by 6 bases, with 8 bases between.

The V call is TRBV18, the J call TRBJ2-7, with a weak D call TRBD1 (6 bases). This CDR3 is 16 amino acids long. V lost 0 bases to trimming and J lost 6 bases, with 18 bases between them. Germline V gene sequence: CDR1 KGHSH, CDR2 LQKENI. The CDR3 protein is CASSPPILQGVREQYF. CDR3 nucleotides: TGTGCCAGCTCACCACCCATTCTACAGGGTGTACGCGAGCAGTACTTC.

The chain combines TRBV3-1 (or the pseudogene TRBV3-2) with TRBJ2-5; 9 bases fit TRBD2. The CDR3 sequence is 16 residues long. The germline gives CDR1 LGHDT, CDR2 YNNKEL (reference sequence). Trimming removed 4 bases from V and 3 bases from J; junction bases left unmatched: 9. The CDR3 sequence is CASSPYSLAGKETQYF. CDR3 DNA sequence: TGTGCCAGCAGCCCGTACTCGCTAGCGGGGAAAGAGACCCAGTACTTC.

This chain connects TRBV5-1 to TRBJ1-4, with D unclear. V lost 6 bases to trimming and J lost 8 bases, with 17 bases between them. The germline V gene has CDR1 SGHRS and CDR2 YFSETQ. The CDR3 is made up of 14 amino acids. CDR3 nucleotide sequence: TGCGCCAGCAAAGGCGGCTTCGATGAGGAAAAACTGTTTTTT. Protein: CASKGGFDEEKLFF.

The V call is TRBV5-5, the J call TRBJ1-2; D might be TRBD1 (6 bases). This CDR3 is 16 amino acids long. With 6 bases removed from V and 8 bases from J, the gap between germline ends came to 26 bases. Germline assignment: CDR1 SGHKS and CDR2 YYEKEE (reference sequence). This CDR3 reads CASIISLTGPPFGYTF. The DNA of the CDR3 is TGTGCCAGCATCATCTCGTTAACAGGGCCGCCTTTCGGCTACACCTTC.

The rearrangement uses TRBV10-1 and TRBJ2-1, with D possibly matching TRBD2 (6 bases). CDR3 length: 12 residues. The ends were cut back, 7 bases at V and 7 bases at J, with 11 bases in the middle. The germline CDR1 and CDR2 sequences are WNHNN and SYGVQD (reference sequence). CDR3 protein: CASTGSGNEQFF. The CDR3 DNA sequence: TGCGCCAGCACCGGGAGTGGGAATGAGCAGTTCTTC.

The rearrangement uses TRBV11-2 and TRBJ1-2; no definite D call. The V and J ends lost 1 base and 4 bases respectively, with 13 bases between them. The germline CDR1 and CDR2 sequences are SGHAT and FQNNGV. The length of the CDR3 is 15 residues. CDR3 nucleotide sequence: TGTGCCAGCAGCTTAGTAGAGCATCCCTCCTATGGCTACACCTTC. Its protein is CASSLVEHPSYGYTF. Supplemented by reference TRBV11-2 and TRBJ1-2, the full variable domain reads EAGVAQSPRYKIIEKRQSVAFWCNPISGHATLYWYQQILGQGPKLLIQFQNNGVVDDSQLPKDRFSAERLKGVDSTLKIQPAKLEDSAVYLCASSLVEHPSYGYTFGSGTRLTVV.

The chain carries TRBV7-8 and TRBJ1-1; no clear D. The CDR3 sequence is 12 residues long. Germline CDR1 and CDR2: SGHVS and FQNEAQ. With 8 bases removed from V and 0 bases from J, the gap between germline ends came to 7 bases. The CDR3 bases are TGTGCCAGCTCTCTACTGAACACTGAAGCTTTCTTT. Protein: CASSLLNTEAFF.

This sequence joins TRBV18 and TRBJ2-7, with 10 bases lining up with TRBD1. The CDR3 has 14 amino acids. V lost 2 bases to trimming and J lost 2 bases; unmatched junction nucleotides: 0. The germline V gene encodes CDR1 KGHSH and CDR2 LQKENI. Here the CDR3 reads CASSPGTGAYEQYF. CDR3 DNA sequence: TGTGCCAGCTCACCAGGGACAGGGGCCTACGAGCAGTACTTC.

The J gene is TRBJ1-6, the V gene TRBV11-2; 12 bases are a match to TRBD1. The CDR3 loop spans 17 amino acids. Germline lookup yields CDR1 SGHAT and CDR2 FQNNGV. The ends lost 5 bases at V and 7 bases at J; junction bases unmatched: 9. CDR3: CASSTAGQGAGNSPLHF. For the CDR3, the DNA is TGTGCCAGCAGCACAGCGGGACAGGGGGCAGGAAATTCACCCCTCCACTTT.

This clone appeared a few times. This CDR3 is CASSYLGKGRNQPQHF. CDR3 nucleotides: TGTGCCAGCAGTTACCTGGGGAAGGGGAGGAATCAGCCCCAGCATTTT. V gene TRBV28 combines with J gene TRBJ1-5; TRBD1 might be the D (5 bases). The ends were cut back, 4 bases at V and 4 bases at J, with 17 bases in the middle. There are 16 residues in the CDR3. Per germline, CDR1 MDHEN and CDR2 SYDVKM.

This clone came up a few times. The chain couples TRBV2 to TRBJ2-7, with D perhaps TRBD1 (5 bases). V shed 7 bases and J shed 3 bases, with 13 bases lying between them. The CDR3 has 13 residues. Germline CDR1 SNHLY, CDR2 FYNNEI. The CDR3 nucleotides read TGTGCCAGCACCGCGGACAATGGCTACGAGCAGTACTTC. It is translated as CASTADNGYEQYF.

This chain uses TRBV28 with TRBJ2-2; 7 bases are a match to TRBD1. V was pared by 6 bases and J by 2 bases, with 9 bases of the junction left unmatched. The CDR3 is 16 residues long. CDR1 is MDHEN, CDR2 SYDVKM, per germline. The CDR3 sequence: CASSALQGPNTGELFF. CDR3 nucleotide sequence: TGTGCCAGCAGCGCTTTACAGGGGCCTAACACCGGGGAGCTGTTTTTT.

J is TRBJ1-1 and V is TRBV30; TRBD1 aligns across 9 bases. Germline V lookup: CDR1 GTSNPN, CDR2 SVGIG (reference sequence). The CDR3 runs 14 residues. V dropped 5 bases and J dropped 3; count of bases not matched to a gene: 7. Here the CDR3 reads CAWGPGTGHTEAFF. CDR3 nucleotides: TGTGCCTGGGGACCCGGGACAGGGCACACTGAAGCTTTCTTT. Full variable domain (rest looked up from reference TRBV30 and TRBJ1-1): SQTIHQWPATLVQPVGSPLSLECTVEGTSNPNLYWYRQAAGRGLQLLFYSVGIGQISSEVPQNLSASRPQDRQFILSSKKLLLSDSGFYLCAWGPGTGHTEAFFGQGTRLTVV.

This clone was seen only once. The chain joins TRBV6-4 to TRBJ2-2, with 12 bases matching TRBD2. V lost 3 bases and J lost 3; bases outside the gene matches: 8. CDR1 and CDR2 (germline): MRHNA, SNTAGT. The length of the CDR3 is 18 residues. CDR3 bases: TGTGCCAGCAGTGAAAAACTAGCGGGGGGCACGTACACCGGGGAGCTGTTTTTT. Protein sequence: CASSEKLAGGTYTGELFF.

The CDR3 region is CASSLVMKTTDGNYGYTF. In DNA, the CDR3 is TGTGCCAGCAGCTTAGTTATGAAGACTACAGACGGAAACTATGGCTACACCTTC. The chain recombines TRBV7-9 with TRBJ1-2; no clear D. V was cut by 1 base and J by 2 bases, with 20 bases left in between. Per the germline V gene, CDR1 is SEHNR and CDR2 is FQNEAQ (reference sequence). The CDR3 is 18 residues long.

The V call is TRBV21-1, the J call TRBJ1-2; TRBD1 reflects the table's D call only, with no check against the DNA. TRBV21-1 corresponds to a pseudogene. This CDR3 has 20 residues. The CDR3 DNA reads as TGTGCCAGCAGCAAAAAAGGGTGGGGGACAGGGGGGAATACCCCCTATGGCTACACCTTC. Its protein product is CASSKKGWGTGGNTPYGYTF.

This clone occurred once. This rearrangement joins TRBV6-5 to TRBJ2-1; D may be TRBD1 (6 bases). Germline V gene lookup returns CDR1 MNHEY and CDR2 SVGAGI. There are 15 residues in the CDR3. Trimming took off 7 bases at V and 6 bases at J, with 19 bases between the two ends. CDR3 nucleotide sequence: TGTGCCAGCACCAAGCTGGGACATTCCCGCAATGAGCAGTTCTTC. Amino acid sequence: CASTKLGHSRNEQFF.

The chain has TRBV28 and TRBJ2-5; 14 bases line up with TRBD2. After removal of 4 bases from V and 1 base from J, the junction contained 8 bases not matched to a gene. Germline V gives CDR1 MDHEN, CDR2 SYDVKM. The CDR3 spans 18 residues. This chain's CDR3 is CASSSPGLAGDIQETQYF. CDR3 sequence (DNA): TGTGCCAGCAGTTCCCCGGGACTAGCGGGGGATATCCAAGAGACCCAGTACTTC.

This chain connects TRBV14 to TRBJ1-1; D call uncertain. Per the germline V gene, CDR1 is SGHDN and CDR2 is FVKESK. V was shortened by 5 bases and J by 1 base, with 8 bases between the two germline ends. The CDR3 totals 13 residues. The CDR3 sequence: CASSSQQNTEAFF. CDR3 in DNA: TGTGCCAGCAGCTCACAGCAGAACACTGAAGCTTTCTTT.

The genes are TRBV9 and TRBJ1-1, with unresolved D. The V gene lost 2 bases and the J gene lost 2 bases, with 7 bases spanning the gap. CDR1 SGDLS and CDR2 YYNGEE come from the germline V gene. CDR3 length: 13 amino acids. CDR3 protein: CASSVWRNTEAFF. DNA of the CDR3: TGTGCCAGCAGCGTCTGGAGAAACACTGAAGCTTTCTTT. Full variable domain (rest looked up from reference TRBV9 and TRBJ1-1): DSGVTQTPKHLITATGQRVTLRCSPRSGDLSVYWYQQSLDQGLQFLIQYYNGEERAKGNILERFSAQQFPDLHSELNLSSLELGDSALYFCASSVWRNTEAFFGQGTRLTVV.

The chain is built from TRBV4-1 and TRBJ1-2; D may be TRBD1 (6 bases). Trimming removed 1 base at V and 6 bases at J, with 15 bases between. The germline V gene has CDR1 MGHRA and CDR2 YSYEKL. The CDR3 spans 15 residues. The CDR3 DNA follows: TGCGCCAGCAGCCAAGTAGGGGGGGGAGACGATGGCTACACCTTC. It codes for CASSQVGGGDDGYTF.

The rearrangement uses TRBV5-1 and TRBJ1-3; 8 positions agree with TRBD1. V trimming: 0 bases; J trimming: 3 bases; junction bases outside the gene matches: 11. CDR3 size: 18 residues. The germline V gene has CDR1 SGHRS and CDR2 YFSETQ. CDR3 loop: CASSLGPPSDRVGNTIYF. The CDR3 region has the DNA TGCGCCAGCAGCTTGGGGCCCCCCTCGGACAGGGTTGGAAACACCATATATTTT.

V gene TRBV19 combines with J gene TRBJ2-1; possible D gene TRBD1, 6 bases. The CDR3 spans 15 residues. The V end was cut by 1 base, the J end by 8 bases, with 15 bases between. Per germline, CDR1 LNHDA and CDR2 SQIVND (reference sequence). CDR3 bases: TGTGCCAGTAGTATAGCGGCAGGGGATAACGATGAGCAGTTCTTC. Protein sequence: CASSIAAGDNDEQFF. The entire variable domain, with the rest obtained from reference TRBV19 and TRBJ2-1, is as follows: DGGITQSPKYLFRKEGQNVTLSCEQNLNHDAMYWYRQDPGQGLRLIYYSQIVNDFQKGDIAEGYSVSREKKESFPLTVTSAQKNPTAFYLCASSIAAGDNDEQFFGPGTRLTVL.

In nucleotides, the CDR3 is TGCAGCGTTGATGGTAGCGGGGATGAGCAGTTCTTC. Translated, it gives CSVDGSGDEQFF. The V gene is TRBV29-1, the J gene TRBJ2-1; 8 bases are shared with TRBD2. CDR1 is SQVTM and CDR2 is ANQGSEA in the germline V gene. The CDR3 loop spans 12 amino acids. The J segment lost 8 bases and the V segment lost 3 bases, leaving 3 bases of the junction unmatched.

The chain is built from TRBV3-1 (or the pseudogene TRBV3-2) and TRBJ1-6; TRBD1 matches 9 bases. The CDR3 covers 18 residues. The V gene end was trimmed by 1 base and the J gene end by 7 bases; junction bases not matched to a gene: 11. CDR1 and CDR2 from the germline V gene are LGHDT and YNNKEL (reference sequence). The CDR3: CASSQGGTGRFGNSPLHF. CDR3 nucleotides: TGTGCCAGCAGCCAAGGCGGGACAGGGAGGTTTGGGAATTCACCCCTCCACTTT.

The chain uses TRBV7-2 and TRBJ2-7, with 8 bases identical to TRBD1. The CDR3 loop spans 15 amino acids. The germline V gene has CDR1 SGHTA and CDR2 FQGNSA. V gave up 6 bases and J gave up 5 bases; unmatched junction bases: 12. The CDR3 protein is CASSPLLGQDHEQYV. DNA for the CDR3: TGTGCCAGCAGTCCTTTGTTGGGACAGGACCACGAGCAGTACGTC.